Each of the 23 T cell receptor beta chains below was sequenced from the same sample in a study of blood T cells in healthy people across ages. PCR was performed a second time for roughly 7 to 11 cycles using a sample-barcoded 5' primer and a J-beta primer mix. TCRdb itself ran the 5' RACE reads through MiXCR, one entry per CDR3 protein. The sample includes over 1.5 million distinct CDR3 sequences, just under 50% seen only once; the top ten take approximately 2.1%. Material for sequencing was blood. The source of these receptors is a middle-aged woman in good health.

As concerns this clonotype: The junction shows a germline mismatch at one end, possibly a read error. The CDR3 nucleotides read TGTGCCAGCAGTACCACTAGCGGGGGGGCAACAGATATGCAGTATTTT. Protein product: CASSTTSGGATDMQYF. The genes are TRBV12-3 or TRBV12-4 and TRBJ2-3; TRBD2 matches 13 bases. This CDR3 has 16 amino acids.

The chain combines TRBV12-5 with TRBJ1-2; maybe TRBD1 (5 bases). CDR3 length equals 13 residues. V was shortened by 5 bases and J by 6 bases, with 13 bases between the two germline ends. The V gene's germline CDR1 is LGHNT and CDR2 FRNRAP. The CDR3 DNA reads TGTGCTAGTGGTGCGGACGGGGGGAATGGCTACACCTTC. The encoded protein is CASGADGGNGYTF. Drawing the rest from reference TRBV12-5 and TRBJ1-2, the complete variable domain is DARVTQTPRHKVTEMGQEVTMRCQPILGHNTVFWYRQTMMQGLELLAYFRNRAPLDDSGMPKDRFSAEMPDATLATLKIQPSEPRDSAVYFCASGADGGNGYTFGSGTRLTVV.

The gene calls are TRBV7-9 and TRBJ1-1; D ambiguous. Germline assignment: CDR1 SEHNR and CDR2 FQNEAQ (reference sequence). The CDR3 is made up of 15 amino acids. Trimming stripped 4 bases from V and 0 bases from J, with 12 bases between. In nucleotides, the CDR3 is TGTGCCAGCAGCTCAGCGGGCAGCGTGAACACTGAAGCTTTCTTT. Protein product: CASSSAGSVNTEAFF.

The chain joins TRBV12-3 or TRBV12-4 to TRBJ2-1; no clear D. V lost 5 bases to trimming and J lost 5 bases, with 10 bases between them. CDR3 length equals 13 residues. The CDR3 loop is CASSLPGDNEQFF. CDR3 bases: TGTGCCAGCAGTCTGCCTGGGGACAATGAGCAGTTCTTC.

The chain combines TRBV5-1 with TRBJ1-4, with TRBD1 matching 7 bases. This CDR3 has 15 residues. CDR1 SGHRS and CDR2 YFSETQ come from the germline V gene. The junction had 13 bases not matched to a gene; V was cut back by 7 bases and J by 7 bases. CDR3 in DNA: TGCGCCAGCCAGGAGACCCCAGGGGGAGGTGAAAAACTGTTTTTT. Its translation: CASQETPGGGEKLFF.

Only a few counts were recorded for this clonotype. V and J are TRBV12-3 or TRBV12-4 and TRBJ2-1; no definite D call. The CDR3 runs to 15 residues. Trimming shortened V by 6 bases and J by 8 bases, and 20 bases separated the two germline ends. The DNA for the CDR3 is TGTGCCAGCAGCCCCCCCCCGTATGGGTCGGATGAGCAGTTCTTC. Amino acids: CASSPPPYGSDEQFF.

The CDR3 sequence: CSARRPGNEKLFF. The CDR3 DNA reads TGCAGTGCTCGAAGACCGGGTAATGAAAAACTGTTTTTT. The V gene is TRBV20-1, the J gene TRBJ1-4; no reliable D call. Germline-derived CDR1 and CDR2 are DFQATT and SNEGSKA (reference sequence). CDR3 length: 13 amino acids. V lost 5 bases and J lost 4, with 11 bases in between.

This chain joins TRBV5-6 and TRBJ1-2; 7 bases fit TRBD1. The CDR3 extends over 16 amino acids. V was pared by 4 bases and J by 5 bases, with 14 bases of the junction left unmatched. Per the germline V gene, CDR1 is SGHDT and CDR2 is YYEEEE. DNA of the CDR3: TGTGCCAGCAGCGCGCCTCCGGGACAGCTAGGATATGGCTACACCTTC. Protein sequence: CASSAPPGQLGYGYTF.

The chain carries TRBV20-1 and TRBJ2-1; possible D gene TRBD2, 6 bases. The germline V and J ends were trimmed by 1 base and 0 bases, with 10 bases remaining between them. Per the germline V gene, CDR1 is DFQATT and CDR2 is SNEGSKA (reference sequence). The CDR3 is 15 amino acids. CDR3 bases: TGCAGTGCTAGAGCTTGGAGGGCCTCCTACAATGAGCAGTTCTTC. It specifies CSARAWRASYNEQFF.

This clonotype has just a few counts. One junction end disagrees with the germline gene, perhaps due to a read error. This chain joins TRBV4-3 and TRBJ2-3; a possible D gene is TRBD2 (6 bases). The germline V gene encodes CDR1 LGHNA and CDR2 YSLEER. The CDR3 contains 14 residues. The CDR3 spells CASSQRLAGDTQYF. The CDR3 nucleotides read TGTGCCAGCAGCCAACGTCTCGCGGGGGATACGCAGTATTTT.

CDR3 sequence reads: CASSFGGGESCEQYF. Written as DNA, the CDR3 is TGTGCCAGCAGCTTTGGCGGGGGCGAAAGCTGCGAGCAGTACTTC. V and J are TRBV7-8 and TRBJ2-5, with D perhaps TRBD2 (7 bases). The end of the DNA fits TRBJ2-7 better, so the J call may be wrong. The V gene's germline CDR1 is SGHVS and CDR2 FQNEAQ. CDR3 length equals 15 residues.

Worth noting for this clonotype: Since the CDR3 does not end with the conserved phenylalanine or tryptophan, this likely comes from a read error. This sequence joins TRBV20-1 and TRBJ2-3, with a possible D match to TRBD1 (6 bases). Germline V gene data show CDR1 as DFQATT and CDR2 as SNEGSKA (reference sequence). V was cut by 1 base and J by 2 bases, with 13 bases left in between. The CDR3 is made up of 15 amino acids. The CDR3 here is CSARGGGQTTDTQYV. The CDR3 region has the DNA TGCAGTGCTAGAGGTGGGGGCCAAACCACAGATACGCAGTATGTT.

This clonotype was recorded a few times. The genes are TRBV20-1 and TRBJ2-5, with D tentatively TRBD2 (5 bases). V was trimmed by 3 bases and J by 5 bases, leaving 16 bases between them. Germline CDR1 and CDR2: DFQATT and SNEGSKA (reference sequence). The CDR3 extends over 14 amino acids. CDR3 coding DNA: TGCAGTGCTAGTCTCTCGGGAACAGTGGAGACCCAGTACTTC. Translating gives CSASLSGTVETQYF.

The chain links TRBV20-1 to TRBJ2-1; 8 positions agree with TRBD2. The CDR3 length is 13 residues. V lost 8 bases and J lost 6; bases outside the gene matches: 9. The germline V gene encodes CDR1 DFQATT and CDR2 SNEGSKA (reference sequence). This chain's CDR3 is CSRPGLVGNEQFF. The CDR3 DNA sequence: TGCAGTAGACCGGGACTAGTAGGCAATGAGCAGTTCTTC.

This chain links TRBV27 with TRBJ1-5; 7 bases align to TRBD1. Germline values: CDR1 MNHEY, CDR2 SMNVEV (reference sequence). The J segment lost 11 bases and the V segment lost 7 bases, leaving 14 bases of the junction unmatched. CDR3 length: 14 amino acids. The CDR3 DNA follows: TGTGCCAGCATAGCAGGGGGTGACGATCTGACCCAGCATTTT. Protein sequence: CASIAGGDDLTQHF.

The chain joins TRBV7-2 to TRBJ2-1, with D perhaps matching TRBD1 (5 bases). CDR3 size: 14 residues. Germline lookup yields CDR1 SGHTA and CDR2 FQGNSA. V lost 5 bases and J lost 11, with 19 bases in between. The CDR3 protein is CASSRGRELGQQFF. CDR3 sequence (DNA): TGTGCCAGCAGCAGGGGCCGCGAACTCGGTCAGCAGTTCTTC.

V usage is TRBV2 and J usage is TRBJ2-6; 9 bases fit TRBD1. CDR3 length: 19 amino acids. CDR1 and CDR2 (germline): SNHLY, FYNNEI. V shed 5 bases, J shed 0 bases, and the junction held 11 bases outside the gene matches. The CDR3 loop is CASSQKGQGLISGANVLTF. The CDR3 bases are TGTGCCAGCAGTCAAAAGGGACAGGGACTCATCTCTGGGGCCAACGTCCTGACTTTC.

The V gene is TRBV20-1, the J gene TRBJ2-3; a possible D gene is TRBD1 (6 bases). The CDR3 runs to 14 residues. Germline V gene lookup returns CDR1 DFQATT and CDR2 SNEGSKA (reference sequence). Trimming stripped 4 bases from V and 4 bases from J, with 15 bases between. The CDR3 is CSAKRTGTADTQYF. CDR3 bases: TGCAGTGCTAAACGAACAGGGACCGCAGATACGCAGTATTTT.

The chain carries TRBV7-2 and TRBJ1-1; D ambiguous. CDR1 and CDR2 (germline): SGHTA, FQGNSA. With 5 bases removed from V and 10 bases from J, the gap between germline ends came to 11 bases. The CDR3 runs 11 residues. CDR3 nucleotides: TGTGCCAGCAGCCCCCGAAGAGGAGCTTTCTTT. Encoded protein: CASSPRRGAFF.

This clonotype came up a few times. This rearrangement joins TRBV7-2 to TRBJ2-3; no firm D call. V was pared by 4 bases and J by 7 bases, with 15 bases between. This CDR3 spans 14 amino acids. Germline CDR1 SGHTA, CDR2 FQGNSA. The DNA for the CDR3 is TGTGCCAGCAGCTCCGGGCCGCTAATTAATACGCAGTATTTT. Protein: CASSSGPLINTQYF.

The chain carries TRBV7-9 and TRBJ1-5; D gene uncertain. Germline assignment: CDR1 SEHNR and CDR2 FQNEAQ (reference sequence). V was clipped by 1 base and J by 2 bases, with 15 bases between them. This CDR3 contains 17 residues. The CDR3 DNA reads TGTGCCAGCAGCTTAGGGCCCGGAGAGGGAGGCAATCAGCCCCAGCATTTT. Protein product: CASSLGPGEGGNQPQHF.

The chain joins TRBV28 to TRBJ2-5, with D perhaps matching TRBD1 (5 bases). The CDR3 is made up of 15 amino acids. Trimming pared 5 bases from V and 4 bases from J, leaving 17 bases between. The germline V gene has CDR1 MDHEN and CDR2 SYDVKM. Written as DNA, the CDR3 is TGTGCCAGCAGTGCCGTACAGGTTTTGGGAGAGACCCAGTACTTC. Translated: CASSAVQVLGETQYF.

The chain joins TRBV20-1 to TRBJ1-4, with no clear D. CDR3 length: 16 amino acids. V lost 0 bases to trimming and J lost 0 bases, with 11 bases between them. The germline V gene encodes CDR1 DFQATT and CDR2 SNEGSKA (reference sequence). The CDR3 loop is CSARDLRKATNEKLFF. CDR3 bases: TGCAGTGCTAGAGATTTACGGAAAGCAACTAATGAAAAACTGTTTTTT.